The clone carrying this T cell receptor (beta chain) came up a few times. Its target is unknown. The data were obtained in a study of T cell repertoires in cytomegalovirus infection. Study-wide background: CMV epitopes, recently identified HLA-C-restricted and well-studied HLA-B-restricted, were used. Both a matching HLA type and CMV infection were indicated by public TCR beta signatures. Study-level results: CMV carriers with the relevant HLA were identified by cumulative public TCR beta family frequency. Clonotypes of TCR beta that were HLA-C-restricted and CMV-specific dominated the ex vivo response.

MiXCR, applied by TCRdb to the reads, yields one record per CDR3 protein. The sample has 200,000 to 250,000 distinct CDR3 sequences; about 40% are singletons. Germline assignment: CDR1 SGHRS and CDR2 YFSETQ. The CDR3 runs 17 residues. V was clipped by 0 bases and J by 2 bases; unmatched bases: 7. This sequence was found in a human donor in good health (CMV status not recorded). Some clones in this sample may be carry-over from other donors' samples. The V gene is TRBV5-1, the J gene TRBJ2-5, with 10 bases lining up with TRBD2. Sequencing used CD8+ T cells from cultured PBMCs, obtained from culture after CMV antigen stimulation. CDR3 region: CASSLELAGAIQETQYF. The CDR3 coding sequence is TGCGCCAGCAGCTTGGAGCTAGCGGGAGCCATTCAAGAGACCCAGTACTTC.